This TCR beta chain came from a study of T cells after yellow fever vaccination. Study-level points and caveats: After the booster, roughly 96% of CD4 and 75% to 90% of CD8 primary-response clones were re-detected. Peaking on day 5 versus 15, the secondary response was faster but weaker. Few clonotypes appeared in both CD4 and CD8 compartments.

From germline, CDR1 is SGHRS and CDR2 YFSETQ. The CDR3 runs 15 residues. Trimming pared 4 bases from V and 8 bases from J, leaving 21 bases between. 5'RACE template switching produced TCR cDNA carrying a universal primer site and UMIs. TCRdb re-derived calls from the 5' RACE reads in MiXCR, one entry per CDR3 protein. The table includes some 160,000 distinct CDR3 sequences, 9.3% detected once. This clonotype was found a few times. Its antigen is as yet unknown. The chain couples TRBV5-1 to TRBJ1-2; weak D call: TRBD1 (6 bases). The clonotype was recovered from a man aged 18 to 35 who received the YFV17D yellow fever vaccine. The sequenced sample was CD8+ T cells sorted from PBMCs, obtained 45 days after the yellow fever booster vaccination. CDR3 loop: CASSLGRGGVGGYTF. Written as DNA, the CDR3 is TGCGCCAGCAGCCTTGGTAGAGGGGGAGTTGGAGGCTACACCTTC.